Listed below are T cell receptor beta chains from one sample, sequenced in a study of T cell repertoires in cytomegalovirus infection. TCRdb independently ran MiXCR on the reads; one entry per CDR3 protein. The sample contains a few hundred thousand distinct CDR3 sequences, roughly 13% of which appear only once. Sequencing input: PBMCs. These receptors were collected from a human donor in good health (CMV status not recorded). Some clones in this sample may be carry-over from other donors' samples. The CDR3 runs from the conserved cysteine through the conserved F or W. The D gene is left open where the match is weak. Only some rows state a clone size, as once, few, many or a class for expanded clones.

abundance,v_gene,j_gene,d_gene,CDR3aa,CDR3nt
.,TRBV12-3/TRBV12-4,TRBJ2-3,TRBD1,CASSERAGTVTGDTQYF,TGTGCCAGCAGCGAACGGGCCGGGACAGTGACCGGAGATACGCAGTATTTT
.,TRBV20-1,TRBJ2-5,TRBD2,CSASAGGETQYF,TGCAGTGCTAGTGCGGGGGGAGAGACCCAGTACTTC
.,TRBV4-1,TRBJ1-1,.,CASSQDPTGLNTEAFF,TGCGCCAGCAGCCAAGATCCCACAGGGTTGAACACTGAAGCTTTCTTT
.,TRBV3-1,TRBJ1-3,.,CASSLLGLGRANTIYF,TGTGCCAGCAGCCTCCTAGGTTTAGGGAGGGCAAACACCATATATTTT
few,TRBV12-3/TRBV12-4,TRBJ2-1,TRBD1,CASTSHDRGYYNEQFF,TGTGCCAGCACCTCACATGACAGGGGCTACTACAATGAGCAGTTCTTC
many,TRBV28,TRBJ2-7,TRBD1,CASITGVENEQYF,TGTGCCAGCATAACAGGGGTGGAAAACGAGCAGTACTTC
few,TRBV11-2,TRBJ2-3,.,CASSLQITDTQYF,TGTGCCAGCAGCTTGCAGATCACAGATACGCAGTATTTT
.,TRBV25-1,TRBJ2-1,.,CASSEYKGTRGYNEQFF,TGTGCCAGCAGTGAATACAAGGGGACGCGAGGGTACAATGAGCAGTTCTTC
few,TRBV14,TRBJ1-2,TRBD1,CASSPDREGYGYTF,TGTGCCAGCAGCCCGGACAGGGAGGGGTATGGCTACACCTTC
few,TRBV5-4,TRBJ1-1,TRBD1,CASSAGTAPNTEAFF,TGTGCCAGCAGCGCGGGGACAGCTCCGAACACTGAAGCTTTCTTT
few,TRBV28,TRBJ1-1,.,CASSSPGFEAFF,TGTGCCAGCAGTTCACCGGGGTTTGAAGCTTTCTTT
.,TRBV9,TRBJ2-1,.,CASSVGGGAYGTLRDEQFF,TGTGCCAGCAGCGTAGGCGGAGGGGCTTACGGCACCTTAAGGGATGAGCAGTTCTTC
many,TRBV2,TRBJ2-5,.,CASSVRVSGETQYF,TGTGCCAGCAGTGTTCGGGTCAGTGGGGAGACCCAGTACTTC
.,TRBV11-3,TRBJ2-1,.,CASSLDYPGVQFF,TGTGCCAGCAGCTTAGATTATCCGGGGGTCCAGTTCTTC
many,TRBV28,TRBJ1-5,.,CASSFVGEGNQPQHF,TGTGCCAGCAGTTTTGTAGGGGAGGGCAATCAGCCCCAGCATTTT
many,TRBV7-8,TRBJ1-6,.,CASSFRPTDNSPLHF,TGTGCCAGCAGCTTCCGACCGACTGATAATTCACCCCTCCACTTT
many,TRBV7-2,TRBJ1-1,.,CASSSRSWNMNTEAFF,TGTGCCAGCAGCTCCAGATCTTGGAACATGAACACTGAAGCTTTCTTT
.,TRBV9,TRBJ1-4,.,CASSVGDSGGEKLFF,TGTGCCAGCAGCGTAGGCGACAGCGGGGGTGAAAAACTGTTTTTT
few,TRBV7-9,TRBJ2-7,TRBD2,CASSTSLGLDAYEQYF,TGTGCCAGCAGCACCTCGTTAGGACTAGACGCCTACGAGCAGTACTTC
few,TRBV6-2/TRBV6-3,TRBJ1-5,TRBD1,CASMGTGVVVNQPQHF,TGTGCCAGCATGGGGACAGGGGTAGTAGTTAATCAGCCCCAGCATTTT
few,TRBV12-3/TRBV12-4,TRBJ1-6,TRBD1,CASTGQGNSPLHF,TGTGCCAGCACGGGACAGGGGAATTCACCCCTCCACTTT
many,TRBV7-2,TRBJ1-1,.,CASSSGRLLEAFF,TGTGCCAGCAGCTCAGGACGGTTACTTGAAGCTTTCTTT
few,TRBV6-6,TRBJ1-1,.,CASSPTGLTNTEAFF,TGTGCCAGCAGCCCAACAGGACTGACGAACACTGAAGCTTTCTTT
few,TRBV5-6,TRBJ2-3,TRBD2,CASSRGRGTDTQYF,TGTGCCAGCAGCCGTGGGAGGGGTACAGATACGCAGTATTTT
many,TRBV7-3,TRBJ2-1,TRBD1,CASSLRTGGVNEQFF,TGTGCCAGCAGCTTGAGGACAGGGGGTGTCAATGAGCAGTTCTTC
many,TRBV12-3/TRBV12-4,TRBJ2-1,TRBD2,CASRYGTSEYNEQFF,TGTGCCAGCAGATACGGGACTAGCGAATACAATGAGCAGTTCTTC
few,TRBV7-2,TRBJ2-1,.,CASSSDFPSYNEQFF,TGTGCCAGCAGCTCGGACTTTCCCTCCTACAATGAGCAGTTCTTC
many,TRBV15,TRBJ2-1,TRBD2,CATSTISGGAYNEQFF,TGTGCCACCAGCACCATTTCGGGGGGGGCCTACAATGAGCAGTTCTTC
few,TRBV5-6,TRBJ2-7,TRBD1,CASSLGVTTGTGRYYEQYF,TGTGCCAGCAGCCTGGGCGTGACCACCGGGACAGGGCGATACTACGAGCAGTACTTC
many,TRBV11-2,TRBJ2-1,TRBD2,CASSFPGLAGVEQFF,TGTGCCAGCAGCTTCCCGGGACTAGCGGGAGTTGAGCAGTTCTTC
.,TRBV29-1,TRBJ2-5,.,CSVAWGVGETQYF,TGCAGCGTTGCCTGGGGGGTAGGAGAGACCCAGTACTTC